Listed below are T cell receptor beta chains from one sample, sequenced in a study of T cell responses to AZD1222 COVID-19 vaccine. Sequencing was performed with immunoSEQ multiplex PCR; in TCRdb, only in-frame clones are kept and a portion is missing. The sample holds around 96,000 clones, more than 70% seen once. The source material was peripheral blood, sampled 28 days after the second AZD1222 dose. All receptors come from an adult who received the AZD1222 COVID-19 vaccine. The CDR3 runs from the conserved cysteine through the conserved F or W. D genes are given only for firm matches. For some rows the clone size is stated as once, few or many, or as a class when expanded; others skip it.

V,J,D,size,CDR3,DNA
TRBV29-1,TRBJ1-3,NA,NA,CSVGETSGNTIYF,TGCAGCGTTGGGGAAACGAGCGGAAACACCATATATTTT
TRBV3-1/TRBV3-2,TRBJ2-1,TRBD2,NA,CASSQGLAGGRNEQFF,TGTGCCAGCAGCCAGGGACTAGCGGGGGGGCGGAATGAGCAGTTCTTC
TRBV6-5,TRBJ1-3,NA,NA,CASSYSREYRNTIYF,TGTGCCAGCAGTTACTCGAGGGAATACCGAAACACCATATATTTT
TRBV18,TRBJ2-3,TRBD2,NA,CASSPPLLAGETDTQYF,TGTGCCAGCTCACCACCGTTACTAGCGGGAGAAACAGATACGCAGTATTTT
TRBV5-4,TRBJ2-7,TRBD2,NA,CATGRVDEQYF,TGTGCCACCGGGAGGGTTGACGAGCAGTACTTC
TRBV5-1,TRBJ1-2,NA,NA,CASSLEANGYTF,TGCGCCAGCAGCTTGGAAGCGAATGGCTACACCTTC
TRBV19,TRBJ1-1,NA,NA,CASSITQHTEAFF,TGTGCCAGTAGTATTACCCAACACACTGAAGCTTTCTTT
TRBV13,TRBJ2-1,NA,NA,CASSLRTGWGNEQFF,TGTGCCAGCAGCTTACGCACGGGGTGGGGCAATGAGCAGTTCTTC
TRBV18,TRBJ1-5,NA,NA,CASSPGGNQPQHF,TGTGCCAGCTCACCAGGGGGCAATCAGCCCCAGCATTTT
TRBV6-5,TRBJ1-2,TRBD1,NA,CASRTTGGYGYTF,TGTGCCAGCAGGACAACAGGGGGCTATGGCTACACCTTC
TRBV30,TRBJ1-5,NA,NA,CAWSVGGPQHF,TGTGCCTGGAGTGTAGGGGGGCCCCAGCATTTT
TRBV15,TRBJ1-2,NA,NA,CATSRDVIGYTF,TGTGCCACCAGCAGAGATGTAATTGGCTACACCTTC
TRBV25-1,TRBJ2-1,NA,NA,CASSELRAGADNEQFF,TGTGCCAGCAGTGAATTGAGGGCAGGGGCAGACAATGAGCAGTTCTTC
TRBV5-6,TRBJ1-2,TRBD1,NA,CASSRDRVTGYTF,TGTGCCAGCAGCCGAGACAGGGTAACTGGCTACACCTTC
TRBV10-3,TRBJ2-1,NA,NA,CAISDREDNEQFF,TGTGCCATCAGTGACAGGGAGGACAATGAGCAGTTCTTC
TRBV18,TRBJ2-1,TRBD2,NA,CASSPGLAGTYNEQFF,TGTGCCAGCTCACCAGGACTAGCGGGAACCTACAATGAGCAGTTCTTC
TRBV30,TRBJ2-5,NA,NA,CAWRTVEETQYF,TGTGCCTGGAGGACGGTGGAAGAGACCCAGTACTTC
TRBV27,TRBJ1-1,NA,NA,CASSLFGQNTEAFF,TGTGCCAGCAGTTTATTTGGACAGAACACTGAAGCTTTCTTT
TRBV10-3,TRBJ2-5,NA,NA,CAITGRIIGGTQYF,TGTGCCATCACCGGGAGAATAATCGGCGGGACCCAGTACTTC
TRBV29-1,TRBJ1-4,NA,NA,CSAGRVNEKLFF,TGCAGCGCGGGACGGGTTAATGAAAAACTGTTTTTT
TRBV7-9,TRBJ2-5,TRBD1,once,CASSLPGQGKETQYF,TGTGCCAGCAGCCTGCCCGGACAGGGGAAAGAGACCCAGTACTTC
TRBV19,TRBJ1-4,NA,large,CASSIDSASYEKLFF,TGTGCCAGTAGTATAGATTCCGCCAGCTATGAAAAACTGTTTTTT
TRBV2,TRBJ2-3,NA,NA,CASSANRDAGQYF,TGTGCCAGCAGTGCCAATCGGGACGCGGGGCAGTATTTT
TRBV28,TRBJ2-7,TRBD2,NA,CASSWGGRVYEQYF,TGTGCCAGCAGTTGGGGGGGGAGAGTGTACGAGCAGTACTTC
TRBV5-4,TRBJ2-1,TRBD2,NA,CASSVSGSAWNEQFF,TGTGCCAGCAGCGTTAGCGGGAGTGCTTGGAATGAGCAGTTCTTC
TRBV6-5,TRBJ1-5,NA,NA,CASSYSRPPGDQPQHF,TGTGCCAGCAGTTACTCGAGGCCCCCGGGCGATCAGCCCCAGCATTTT
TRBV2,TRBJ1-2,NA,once,CASTEGLRPGYTF,TGTGCCAGCACCGAGGGATTACGACCGGGCTACACCTTC
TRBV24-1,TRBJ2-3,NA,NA,CATSDLGMVDTQYF,TGTGCCACCAGTGATTTGGGGATGGTGGATACGCAGTATTTT
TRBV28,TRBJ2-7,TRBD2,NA,CASSVLAGLYEQYF,TGTGCCAGCAGCGTACTAGCGGGGCTGTACGAGCAGTACTTC
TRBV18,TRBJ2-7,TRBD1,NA,CASSPGQGAREQYF,TGTGCCAGCTCACCGGGACAGGGGGCGCGGGAGCAGTACTTC
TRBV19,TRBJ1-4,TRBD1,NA,CASRDRGRANEKLFF,TGTGCCAGCCGGGACAGGGGTCGAGCTAATGAAAAACTGTTTTTT
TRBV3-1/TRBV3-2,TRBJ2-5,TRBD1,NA,CASSQPGQRQPGTQYF,TGTGCCAGCAGCCAACCGGGACAGAGGCAGCCGGGGACCCAGTACTTC
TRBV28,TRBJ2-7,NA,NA,CASSGAAGGGQYF,TGTGCCAGCAGTGGGGCTGCCGGGGGAGGGCAGTACTTC
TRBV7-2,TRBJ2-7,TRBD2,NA,CASSLLAGGPPYEQYF,TGTGCCAGCAGCTTACTAGCGGGAGGCCCACCCTACGAGCAGTACTTC
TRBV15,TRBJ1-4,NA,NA,CATSEDGKSTEKLFF,TGTGCCACCAGCGAGGACGGGAAGAGTACTGAAAAACTGTTTTTT
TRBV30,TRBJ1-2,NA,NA,CAWSPGPYGYTF,TGTGCCTGGAGCCCAGGACCCTATGGCTACACCTTC
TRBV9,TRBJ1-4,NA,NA,CASSLMEGGTNEKLFF,TGTGCCAGCAGCCTAATGGAGGGGGGGACTAATGAAAAACTGTTTTTT
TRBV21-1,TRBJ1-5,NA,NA,CASERTDRLPPQHF,TGTGCCAGCGAACGGACCGACCGCCTGCCGCCCCAGCATTTT
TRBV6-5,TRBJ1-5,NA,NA,CASSSFQGSSNQPQHF,TGTGCCAGCAGTTCTTTTCAGGGATCTAGCAATCAGCCCCAGCATTTT
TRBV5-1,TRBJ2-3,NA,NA,CASSSPEENTQYF,TGCGCCAGCAGCTCTCCTGAAGAGAATACGCAGTATTTT
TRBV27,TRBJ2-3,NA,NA,CASSSGDTQYF,TGTGCCAGCAGTTCCGGAGATACGCAGTATTTT
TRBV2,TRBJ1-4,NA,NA,CASNQSPTNEKLFF,TGTGCCAGCAATCAGTCCCCAACTAATGAAAAACTGTTTTTT
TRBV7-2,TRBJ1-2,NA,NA,CASSLTRTGPNYGYTF,TGTGCCAGCAGCTTAACACGGACGGGCCCTAACTATGGCTACACCTTC
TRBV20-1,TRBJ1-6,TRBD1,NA,CSASSPTGGGPNSPLHF,TGCAGTGCTAGTTCCCCGACAGGGGGCGGCCCGAATTCACCCCTCCACTTT
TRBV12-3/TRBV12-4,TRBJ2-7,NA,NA,CASGTGGPYEQYF,TGTGCCAGCGGGACGGGGGGCCCCTACGAGCAGTACTTC
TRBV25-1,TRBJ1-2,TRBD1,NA,CASSPGQGYGYTF,TGTGCCAGCAGTCCGGGACAGGGCTATGGCTACACCTTC
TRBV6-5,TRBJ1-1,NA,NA,CASSDGTYTEAFF,TGTGCCAGCAGCGATGGGACGTACACTGAAGCTTTCTTT